This TCR beta chain was recorded in a study of blood T cell repertoires in COVID-19. The CDR3 sequence is 15 residues long. The junction had 11 bases not matched to a gene; V was cut back by 5 bases and J by 7 bases. In germline, CDR1 is SGHRS, CDR2 YFSETQ. Using immunoSEQ multiplex PCR, the repertoire was profiled, and TCRdb retains in-frame clones only, with some absent. Of just over 150,000 clones in the sample, about 79% were seen once. This clone has only a few counts. Sequencing used peripheral blood. This receptor was identified in a woman in her 50s with acute or convalescent COVID-19. This chain connects TRBV5-1 to TRBJ2-7, with TRBD1 matching 11 bases. CDR3 region: CASRGRTGGDGEQYF. The CDR3, as DNA: TGCGCCAGCAGAGGCCGGACAGGGGGCGATGGGGAGCAGTACTTC.